The 8 T cell receptor beta chains in this list originate from one sample, sequenced in a study of blood T cell repertoires in COVID-19. Assay used: immunoSEQ multiplex PCR; TCRdb lists only in-frame clones, some missing. In the table there are over 150,000 clones, roughly 84% of which are singletons. Sequenced sample: peripheral blood. Every receptor here comes from a man in his fifties with active or convalescent COVID-19.

This chain connects TRBV15 to TRBJ1-2; perhaps TRBD1 as D (5 bases). Germline lookup yields CDR1 LNHNV and CDR2 YYDKDF (reference sequence). The CDR3 runs 16 residues. V was cut by 0 bases and J by 7 bases, with 18 bases left in between. The CDR3 protein is CATSRDQAQGMSGYTF. CDR3 nucleotides: TGTGCCACCAGCAGAGATCAGGCTCAGGGAATGAGTGGCTACACCTTC.

The chain carries TRBV5-1 and TRBJ2-1; possible D gene TRBD1, 6 bases. Per germline, CDR1 SGHRS and CDR2 YFSETQ. Trimming removed 0 bases at V and 1 base at J, with 26 bases between. The CDR3 has 21 residues. The CDR3 bases are TGCGCCAGCAGCTTGGTCCCCAGGCAGGGGAAGGAGATTAGGTCCTACAATGAGCAGTTCTTC. Translated, it gives CASSLVPRQGKEIRSYNEQFF.

The chain is built from TRBV6-5 and TRBJ2-1; D is ambiguous. V shed 6 bases and J shed 10 bases, with 10 bases lying between them. CDR3 length equals 11 residues. CDR1 is MNHEY and CDR2 is SVGAGI in the germline V gene. DNA of the CDR3: TGTGCCAGCAGCCATGGCCCCGAGCAGTTCTTC. It is translated as CASSHGPEQFF.

The rearrangement uses TRBV12-3 or TRBV12-4 and TRBJ1-5; no reliable D call. CDR3 length: 13 residues. V was clipped by 3 bases and J by 6 bases, with 9 bases between them. This chain's CDR3 is CASSFFSAQPQHF. CDR3 sequence (DNA): TGTGCCAGCAGTTTTTTTAGCGCTCAGCCCCAGCATTTT.

The chain recombines TRBV7-2 with TRBJ1-2; 7 nucleotides match TRBD1. Looked up from germline, CDR1 is SGHTA and CDR2 is FQGNSA. This CDR3 contains 16 residues. V was pared by 5 bases and J by 1 base, with 10 bases of the junction left unmatched. In nucleotides, the CDR3 is TGTGCCAGCAGCAGTCGACAGGGCCGTTTTAACTATGGCTACACCTTC. Residues: CASSSRQGRFNYGYTF.

CDR3 bases: TGTGCCAGCAGCTTGACCAGGGGGGAGGATACGCAGTATTTT. Translation gives CASSLTRGEDTQYF. The chain links TRBV5-5 to TRBJ2-3; TRBD1 might be the D (7 bases). This CDR3 region has 14 residues. With 1 base removed from V and 6 bases from J, the gap between germline ends came to 12 bases. The germline V gene encodes CDR1 SGHKS and CDR2 YYEKEE (reference sequence). The variable domain in full, completed from reference TRBV5-5 and TRBJ2-3, reads DAGVTQSPTHLIKTRGQQVTLRCSPISGHKSVSWYQQVLGQGPQFIFQYYEKEERGRGNFPDRFSARQFPNYSSELNVNALLLGDSALYLCASSLTRGEDTQYFGPGTRLTVL.

The rearrangement uses TRBV6-5 and TRBJ1-1, with 7 bases fitting TRBD1. This CDR3 is 14 amino acids long. V was pared by 7 bases and J by 9 bases, with 14 bases of the junction left unmatched. Germline V gene sequence: CDR1 MNHEY, CDR2 SVGAGI. The CDR3 bases are TGTGCCAGCACTAAAAACACGGGACAGCTTCAAGCTTTCTTT. Amino acid sequence: CASTKNTGQLQAFF.

This chain connects TRBV6-2 or TRBV6-3 to TRBJ1-3, with 7 bases aligning to TRBD1. Trimming at V came to 2 bases and at J to 2 bases, leaving 15 bases not matched to a gene. Germline V lookup: CDR1 MNHEY, CDR2 SVGEGT. CDR3 length equals 19 residues. The CDR3 spells CASSYPKAGGKQTGNTIYF. In DNA form, the CDR3 reads TGTGCCAGCAGTTACCCCAAGGCAGGGGGTAAACAAACTGGAAACACCATATATTTT.